Detailed here is one TCR beta chain. The CDR3 extends over 14 amino acids. The V gene end was trimmed by 4 bases and the J gene end by 8 bases; junction bases not matched to a gene: 8. Germline lookup yields CDR1 SGHRS and CDR2 YFSETQ. TCRdb passed the 5' RACE reads through MiXCR, listing each CDR3 protein once. The sample has tens of thousands of distinct CDR3 sequences, 15% to 20% seen once. This record comes from a study of T cells of healthy individuals. This chain joins TRBV5-1 and TRBJ1-4; 7 nucleotides align to TRBD1. This sequence was found in a human donor in good health. The CDR3 DNA sequence: TGCGCCAGCAGCCGAACAGGGGATCAGGAAAAACTGTTTTTT. Translated: CASSRTGDQEKLFF.